Shown below are 7 T cell receptor beta chains from a single sample sequenced in a study of human T cells and chemical hapten exposure. TCRdb reprocessed the RACE reads with MiXCR, giving one entry per CDR3 protein. The sample shows 85,000 to 95,000 distinct CDR3 sequences, approximately 9% of them seen only once. The time point is: healthy volunteer bleed at 2 weeks. The total RNA was obtained from whole blood that was not fractionated. The sequenced sample consisted of whole blood. Every receptor here comes from a female donor in good health. Some clones in this sample may be carry-over from other donors' samples.

This clonotype was observed a handful of times. V and J are TRBV28 and TRBJ1-6, with D perhaps TRBD1 (5 bases). V was trimmed by 6 bases and J by 9 bases, leaving 18 bases between them. The CDR3 runs to 15 residues. Germline V gives CDR1 MDHEN, CDR2 SYDVKM. CDR3 bases: TGTGCCAGCAGCCCCCAGGGCATTTTGGGTTCACCCCTCCACTTT. Translating it yields CASSPQGILGSPLHF.

This clonotype was seen at least ten times. The chain employs TRBV28 and TRBJ1-1; 7 bases are a match to TRBD1. Germline V gives CDR1 MDHEN, CDR2 SYDVKM. With 6 bases clipped from V and 1 base from J, the junction kept 8 bases outside the gene matches. The CDR3 consists of 15 residues. The CDR3 loop is CASSSPTGKNTEAFF. The CDR3 coding sequence is TGTGCCAGCAGCTCCCCGACAGGGAAGAACACTGAAGCTTTCTTT.

This clonotype was seen repeatedly, ten times or more. J is TRBJ2-3 and V is TRBV12-3 or TRBV12-4; 11 bases are shared with TRBD2. The CDR3 consists of 16 residues. V was pared by 6 bases and J by 3 bases, with 8 bases of the junction left unmatched. This CDR3 is CASSRTSGSTTDTQYF. The CDR3 DNA reads as TGTGCCAGCAGCAGAACTAGCGGGAGTACGACAGATACGCAGTATTTT.

This clonotype turned up a few times. The chain recombines TRBV19 with TRBJ2-7, with unresolved D. Germline loops: CDR1 LNHDA, CDR2 SQIVND (reference sequence). V shed 7 bases and J shed 1 base, with 14 bases lying between them. The CDR3 has 14 amino acids. CDR3 amino acids: CASKLATYSYEQYF. CDR3 nucleotides: TGTGCCAGTAAGTTAGCCACGTATTCCTACGAGCAGTACTTC.

Many counts were recorded for this clonotype. The chain has TRBV6-2 or TRBV6-3 and TRBJ2-3; no firm D call. With 7 bases removed from V and 5 bases from J, the gap between germline ends came to 19 bases. Germline CDR1 reads MNHEY; CDR2 reads SVGEGT. The CDR3 totals 15 residues. This chain's CDR3 is CASTNLVHEQDTQYF. The CDR3 coding sequence is TGTGCCAGCACCAACCTCGTGCACGAACAAGATACGCAGTATTTT.

This clonotype was recorded at least ten times. The rearrangement joins TRBV20-1 to TRBJ1-5; D unresolved. The CDR3 contains 14 residues. V lost 4 bases, J lost 1 base, and 11 bases lay in between. Germline V gene lookup returns CDR1 DFQATT and CDR2 SNEGSKA (reference sequence). The CDR3 region has the DNA TGCAGTGCTACGGGGTCGCCGAGCAATCAGCCCCAGCATTTT. Residues: CSATGSPSNQPQHF.

This clonotype was seen a few times. The genes are TRBV27 and TRBJ1-5, with a possible D match to TRBD1 (5 bases). The V and J ends lost 6 bases and 4 bases respectively, with 16 bases between them. The length of the CDR3 is 15 residues. In germline, CDR1 is MNHEY, CDR2 SMNVEV (reference sequence). In DNA form, the CDR3 reads TGTGCCAGCAGGGACGGGGGACTCTCGAATCAGCCCCAGCATTTT. The encoded protein is CASRDGGLSNQPQHF.